These 4 T cell receptor beta chains share one sample of origin, sequenced in a study of shared clonotypes between healthy human individuals. Generated by immunoSEQ multiplex PCR, the TCRdb table keeps only in-frame clones and is missing some. The sample lists some 500,000 clones, 65% to 80% occurring once. The sequenced material came from PBMCs. The receptor set was obtained from a woman aged 35 to 49 in good health. Some clones in this sample may be carry-over from other donors' samples.

V and J are TRBV7-8 and TRBJ1-6; no clear D gene. Germline lookup yields CDR1 SGHVS and CDR2 FQNEAQ. This CDR3 has 12 amino acids. V dropped 3 bases and J dropped 9 bases, with 6 bases sitting between them. This CDR3 reads CASSFPGSPLHF. The DNA for the CDR3 is TGTGCCAGCAGCTTCCCGGGTTCACCCCTCCACTTT.

The rearrangement links TRBV5-1 to TRBJ2-3; D tentatively fits TRBD1 or TRBD2 (5 bases each). Trimming left V 5 bases short and J 3 bases short, with 10 bases between. This CDR3 region has 13 residues. Germline values: CDR1 SGHRS, CDR2 YFSETQ. DNA of the CDR3: TGCGCCAGCAGGAGAGGGGCGACAGATACGCAGTATTTT. Encoded protein: CASRRGATDTQYF.

The V and J genes are TRBV30 and TRBJ1-2, with D unclear. CDR3 length: 17 residues. In germline, CDR1 is GTSNPN, CDR2 SVGIG (reference sequence). V was pared by 1 base and J by 6 bases, with 24 bases between. Here the CDR3 reads CAWSGQGLRFLGHGYTF. The CDR3 DNA reads as TGTGCCTGGAGTGGACAAGGCCTTAGGTTTCTGGGCCATGGCTACACCTTC.

The chain carries TRBV9 and TRBJ2-7; TRBD2 matches 10 bases. The CDR3 is 15 residues long. V dropped 0 bases and J dropped 2; count of bases not matched to a gene: 2. The germline gives CDR1 SGDLS, CDR2 YYNGEE. For the CDR3, the DNA is TGTGCCAGCAGCGTAGATAGCGGGAGGCCCTACGAGCAGTACTTC. The encoded protein is CASSVDSGRPYEQYF.